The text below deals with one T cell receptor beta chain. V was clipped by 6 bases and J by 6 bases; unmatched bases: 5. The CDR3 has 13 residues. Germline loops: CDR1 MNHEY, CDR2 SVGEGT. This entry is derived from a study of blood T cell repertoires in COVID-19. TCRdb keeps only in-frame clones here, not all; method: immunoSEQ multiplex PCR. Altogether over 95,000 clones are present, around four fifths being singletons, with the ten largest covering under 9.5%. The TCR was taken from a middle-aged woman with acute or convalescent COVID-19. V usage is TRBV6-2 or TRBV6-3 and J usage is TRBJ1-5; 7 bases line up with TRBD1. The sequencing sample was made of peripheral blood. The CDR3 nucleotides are TGTGCCAGCAGCGACAGGGCTGGTCAGCCCCAGCATTTT. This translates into CASSDRAGQPQHF.